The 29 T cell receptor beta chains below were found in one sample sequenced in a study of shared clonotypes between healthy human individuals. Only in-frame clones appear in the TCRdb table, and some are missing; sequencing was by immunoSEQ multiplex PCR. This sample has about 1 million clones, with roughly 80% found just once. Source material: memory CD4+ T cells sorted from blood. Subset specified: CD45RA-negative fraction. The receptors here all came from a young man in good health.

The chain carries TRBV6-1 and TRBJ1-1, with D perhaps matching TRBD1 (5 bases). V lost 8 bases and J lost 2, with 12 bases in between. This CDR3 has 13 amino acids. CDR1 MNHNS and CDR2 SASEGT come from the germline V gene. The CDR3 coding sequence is TGTGCCAGCGCCGAACAGGCAAACACTGAAGCTTTCTTT. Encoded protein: CASAEQANTEAFF.

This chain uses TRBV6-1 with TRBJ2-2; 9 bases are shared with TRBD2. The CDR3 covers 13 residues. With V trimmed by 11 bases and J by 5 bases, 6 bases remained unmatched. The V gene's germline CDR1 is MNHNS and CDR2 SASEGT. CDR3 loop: CARAGGGTGELFF. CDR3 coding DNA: TGTGCCCGAGCGGGGGGCGGGACCGGGGAGCTGTTTTTT.

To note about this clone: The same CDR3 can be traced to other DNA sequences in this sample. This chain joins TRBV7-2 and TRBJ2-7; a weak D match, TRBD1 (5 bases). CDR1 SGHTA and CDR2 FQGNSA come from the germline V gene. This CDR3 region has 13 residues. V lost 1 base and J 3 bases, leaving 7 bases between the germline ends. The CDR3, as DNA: TGTGCCAGCAGCTTAGAGCAGGGCTACGAGCAGTACTTC. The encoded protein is CASSLEQGYEQYF.

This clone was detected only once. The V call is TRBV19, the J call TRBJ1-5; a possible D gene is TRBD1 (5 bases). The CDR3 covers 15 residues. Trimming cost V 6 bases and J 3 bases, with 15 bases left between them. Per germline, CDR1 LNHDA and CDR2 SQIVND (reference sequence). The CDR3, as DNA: TGTGCCAGTAGCCGGGACCTAACGACCAATCAGCCCCAGCATTTT. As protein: CASSRDLTTNQPQHF.

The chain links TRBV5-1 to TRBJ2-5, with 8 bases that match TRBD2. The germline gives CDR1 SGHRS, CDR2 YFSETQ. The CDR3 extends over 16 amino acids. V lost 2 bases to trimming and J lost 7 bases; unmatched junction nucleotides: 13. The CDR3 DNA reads TGCGCCAGCAGCTTACCCGGCGCGGGGAGCGGGGGGACCCAGTACTTC. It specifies CASSLPGAGSGGTQYF.

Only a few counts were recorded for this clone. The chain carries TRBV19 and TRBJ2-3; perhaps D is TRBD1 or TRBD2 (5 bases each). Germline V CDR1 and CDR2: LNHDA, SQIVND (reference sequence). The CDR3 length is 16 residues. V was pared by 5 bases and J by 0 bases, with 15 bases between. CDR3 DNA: TGTGCCAGTAGTGCGATCGGGACCTCTAGCACAGATACGCAGTATTTT. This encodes CASSAIGTSSTDTQYF.

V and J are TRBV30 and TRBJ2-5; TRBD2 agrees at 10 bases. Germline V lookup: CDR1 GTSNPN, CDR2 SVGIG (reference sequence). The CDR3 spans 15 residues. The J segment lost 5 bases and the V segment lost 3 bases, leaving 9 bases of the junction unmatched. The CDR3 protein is CAWRAGGTRGETQYF. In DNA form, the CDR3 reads TGTGCCTGGAGAGCGGGAGGGACTAGAGGGGAGACCCAGTACTTC.

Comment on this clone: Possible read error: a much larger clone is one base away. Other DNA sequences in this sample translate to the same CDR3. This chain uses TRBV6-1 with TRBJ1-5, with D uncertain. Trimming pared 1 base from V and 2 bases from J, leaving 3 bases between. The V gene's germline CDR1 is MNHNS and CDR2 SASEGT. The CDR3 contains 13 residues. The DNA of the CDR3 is TGTGCCAGCAGTGAAGGTGGCAATCAGCCCCAGCATTTT. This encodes CASSEGGNQPQHF.

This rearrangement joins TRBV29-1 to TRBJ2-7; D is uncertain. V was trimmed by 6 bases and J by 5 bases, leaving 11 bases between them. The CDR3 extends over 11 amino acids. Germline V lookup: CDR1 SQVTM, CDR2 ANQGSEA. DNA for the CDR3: TGCAGCGTCGCCCCAGGAGACGAGCAGTACTTC. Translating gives CSVAPGDEQYF.

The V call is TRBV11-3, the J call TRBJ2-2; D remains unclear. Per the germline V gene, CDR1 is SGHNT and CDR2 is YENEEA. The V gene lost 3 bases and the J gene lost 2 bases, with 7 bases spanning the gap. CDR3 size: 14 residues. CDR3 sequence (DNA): TGTGCCAGCAGCTTGGGTCTAAACACCGGGGAGCTGTTTTTT. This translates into CASSLGLNTGELFF.

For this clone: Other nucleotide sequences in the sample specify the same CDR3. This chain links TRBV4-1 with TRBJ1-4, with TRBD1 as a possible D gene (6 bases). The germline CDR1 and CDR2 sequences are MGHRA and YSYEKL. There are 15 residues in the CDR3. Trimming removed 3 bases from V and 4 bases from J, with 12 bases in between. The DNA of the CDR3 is TGCGCCAGCAGCCAGTCTCGGGACAATAATGAAAAACTGTTTTTT. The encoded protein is CASSQSRDNNEKLFF.

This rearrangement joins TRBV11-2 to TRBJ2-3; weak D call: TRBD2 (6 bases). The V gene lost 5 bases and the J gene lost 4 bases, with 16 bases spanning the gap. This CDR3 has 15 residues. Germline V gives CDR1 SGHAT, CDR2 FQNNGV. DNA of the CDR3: TGTGCCAGCAGCCACAGACTAGACCGGGCAGATACGCAGTATTTT. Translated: CASSHRLDRADTQYF.

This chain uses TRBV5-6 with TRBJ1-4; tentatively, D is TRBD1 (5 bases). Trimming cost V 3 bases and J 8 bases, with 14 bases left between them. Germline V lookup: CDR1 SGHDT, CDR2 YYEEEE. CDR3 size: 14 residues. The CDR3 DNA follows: TGTGCCAGCAGCTCCATGGGGGGTGACGAAAAACTGTTTTTT. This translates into CASSSMGGDEKLFF.

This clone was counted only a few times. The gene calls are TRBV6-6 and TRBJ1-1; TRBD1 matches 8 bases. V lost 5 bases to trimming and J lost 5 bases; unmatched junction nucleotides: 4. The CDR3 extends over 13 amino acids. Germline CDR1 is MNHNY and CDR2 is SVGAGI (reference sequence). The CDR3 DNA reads TGTGCCAGCAGTACCTGGACAGGGACTGAAGCTTTCTTT. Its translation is CASSTWTGTEAFF.

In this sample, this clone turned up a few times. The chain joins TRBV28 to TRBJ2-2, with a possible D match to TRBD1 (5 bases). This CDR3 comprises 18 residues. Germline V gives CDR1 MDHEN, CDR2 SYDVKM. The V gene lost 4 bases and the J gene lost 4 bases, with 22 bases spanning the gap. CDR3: CASSWSQSVGQGTGELFF. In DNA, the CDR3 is TGTGCCAGCAGTTGGAGCCAATCGGTCGGGCAGGGCACCGGGGAGCTGTTTTTT.

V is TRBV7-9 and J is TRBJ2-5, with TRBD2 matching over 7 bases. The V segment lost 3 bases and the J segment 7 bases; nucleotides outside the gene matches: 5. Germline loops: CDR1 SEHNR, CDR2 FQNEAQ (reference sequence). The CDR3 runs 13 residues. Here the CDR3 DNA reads TGTGCCAGCAGCTTTAGCGGGTCCATGACCCAGTACTTC. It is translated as CASSFSGSMTQYF.

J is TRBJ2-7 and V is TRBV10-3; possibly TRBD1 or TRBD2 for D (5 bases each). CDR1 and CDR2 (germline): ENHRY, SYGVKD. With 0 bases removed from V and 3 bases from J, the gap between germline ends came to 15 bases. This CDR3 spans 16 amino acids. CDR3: CAISESLARGNYEQYF. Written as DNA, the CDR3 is TGTGCCATCAGTGAGTCTCTGGCGAGGGGAAACTACGAGCAGTACTTC.

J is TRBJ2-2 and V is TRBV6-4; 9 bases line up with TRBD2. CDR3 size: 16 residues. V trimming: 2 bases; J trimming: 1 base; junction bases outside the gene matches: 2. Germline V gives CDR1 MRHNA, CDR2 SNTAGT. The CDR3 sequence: CASSDISGGNTGELFF. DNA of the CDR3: TGTGCCAGCAGTGACATTAGCGGGGGGAACACCGGGGAGCTGTTTTTT.

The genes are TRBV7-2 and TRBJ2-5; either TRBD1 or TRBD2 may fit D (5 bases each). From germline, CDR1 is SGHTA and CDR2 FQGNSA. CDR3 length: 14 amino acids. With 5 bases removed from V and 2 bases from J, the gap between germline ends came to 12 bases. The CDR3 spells CASSPGALQETQYF. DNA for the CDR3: TGTGCCAGCAGCCCCGGGGCTTTGCAAGAGACCCAGTACTTC.

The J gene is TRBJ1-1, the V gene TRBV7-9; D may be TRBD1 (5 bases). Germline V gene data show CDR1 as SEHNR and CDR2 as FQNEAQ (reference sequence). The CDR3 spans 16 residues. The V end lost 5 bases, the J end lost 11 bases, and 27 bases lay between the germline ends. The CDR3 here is CASSRRGGLSSLTAFF. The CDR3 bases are TGTGCCAGCAGCCGCCGGGGGGGTCTTTCCTCACTGACGGCTTTCTTT. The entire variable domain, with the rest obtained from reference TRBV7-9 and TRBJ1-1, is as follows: DTGVSQNPRHKITKRGQNVTFRCDPISEHNRLYWYRQTLGQGPEFLTYFQNEAQLEKSRLLSDRFSAERPKGSFSTLEIQRTEQGDSAMYLCASSRRGGLSSLTAFFGQGTRLTVV.

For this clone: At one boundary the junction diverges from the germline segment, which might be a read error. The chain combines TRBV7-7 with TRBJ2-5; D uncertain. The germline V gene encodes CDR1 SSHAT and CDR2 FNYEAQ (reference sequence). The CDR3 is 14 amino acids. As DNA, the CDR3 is TGTGCTAGCAGCTTAGGGTCAGCCCAAGAGACCCAGTACTTC. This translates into CASSLGSAQETQYF.

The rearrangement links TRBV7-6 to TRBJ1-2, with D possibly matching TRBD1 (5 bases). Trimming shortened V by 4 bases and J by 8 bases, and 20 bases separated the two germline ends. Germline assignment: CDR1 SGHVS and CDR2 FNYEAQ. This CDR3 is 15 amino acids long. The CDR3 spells CASSSAIQGGGGYTF. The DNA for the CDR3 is TGTGCCAGCAGCTCCGCTATCCAGGGAGGAGGGGGCTACACCTTC.

The CDR3 loop is CAISVGLGEKLFF. Here the CDR3 DNA reads TGTGCCATCAGTGTAGGACTCGGAGAAAAACTGTTTTTT. V gene TRBV10-3 combines with J gene TRBJ1-4, with D uncertain. V lost 4 bases, J lost 8 bases, and 11 bases lay in between. Germline CDR1 and CDR2: ENHRY and SYGVKD. The CDR3 extends over 13 amino acids.

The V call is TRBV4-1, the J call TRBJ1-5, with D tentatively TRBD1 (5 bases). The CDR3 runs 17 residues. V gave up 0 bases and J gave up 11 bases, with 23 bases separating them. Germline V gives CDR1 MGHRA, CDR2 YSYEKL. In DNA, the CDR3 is TGCGCCAGCAGCCAAGAACCCCCGGGGCAGCATCCCTTGGCCCAGCATTTT. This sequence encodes CASSQEPPGQHPLAQHF.

The CDR3 protein is CASSGDSLGTYEQYF. The CDR3 DNA follows: TGTGCCAGCAGCGGAGACAGCTTGGGAACCTACGAGCAGTACTTC. This rearrangement joins TRBV9 to TRBJ2-7; weak D call: TRBD1 (5 bases). V was clipped by 3 bases and J by 2 bases, with 15 bases between them. Germline CDR1 and CDR2: SGDLS and YYNGEE. The length of the CDR3 is 15 residues.

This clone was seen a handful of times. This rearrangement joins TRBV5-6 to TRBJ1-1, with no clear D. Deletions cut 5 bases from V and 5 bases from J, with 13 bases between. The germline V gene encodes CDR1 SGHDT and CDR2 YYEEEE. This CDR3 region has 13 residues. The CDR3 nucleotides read TGTGCCAGCAGGCTCACGGGCGGGACTGAAGCTTTCTTT. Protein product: CASRLTGGTEAFF.

The CDR3 nucleotides read TGTGCCAGCAGCGGAACAGGGGTTAACACCGGGGAGCTGTTTTTT. This encodes CASSGTGVNTGELFF. The chain has TRBV9 and TRBJ2-2, with TRBD1 matching 7 bases. The V segment lost 3 bases and the J segment 2 bases; nucleotides outside the gene matches: 4. This CDR3 contains 15 residues. Germline V gene lookup returns CDR1 SGDLS and CDR2 YYNGEE.

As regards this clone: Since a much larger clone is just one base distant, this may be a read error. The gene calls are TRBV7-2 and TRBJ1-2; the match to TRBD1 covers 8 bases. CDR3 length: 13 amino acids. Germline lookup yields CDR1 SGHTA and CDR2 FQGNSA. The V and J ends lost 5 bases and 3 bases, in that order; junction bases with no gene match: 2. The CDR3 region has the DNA TGTGCCAGCAGCCCGACAGGGGACTATGGCTACACCTTC. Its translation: CASSPTGDYGYTF.

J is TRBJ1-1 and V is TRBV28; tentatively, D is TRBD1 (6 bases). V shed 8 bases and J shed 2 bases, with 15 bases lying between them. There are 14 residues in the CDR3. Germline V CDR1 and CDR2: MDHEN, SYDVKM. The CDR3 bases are TGTGCCAGCGTTGCACAGGGACGAAACACTGAAGCTTTCTTT. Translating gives CASVAQGRNTEAFF.